These T cell receptor beta chains were read from a single sample in a study of memory CD4+ T cells and cytomegalovirus serostatus. Profiled with immunoSEQ multiplex PCR; TCRdb holds only in-frame clones, not every one. The sample shows under 100,000 clones, more than 70% of them seen only once. Sequenced material: memory CD4+ T cells from blood. The source is an adult in good health and CMV-seronegative. Both conserved end residues are part of each CDR3. The D gene is left open where the match is weak. Clone size is shown for a subset of rows, as once, few, many or a class of expanded clone.

J	V	size	D	DNA	CDR3
TRBJ1-5	TRBV30	NA	TRBD1	TGTGCCTGGAGTTGGGACAGGGGAGCCAATCAGCCCCAGCATTTT	CAWSWDRGANQPQHF
TRBJ1-5	TRBV6-1	NA	NA	TGTGCCAGCAGTGAAGGTGGCGGATATCAGCCCCAGCATTTT	CASSEGGGYQPQHF
TRBJ2-5	TRBV9	NA	NA	TGTGCCAGCAGCCTACGGGACCTCGGTGGGGAGACCCAGTACTTC	CASSLRDLGGETQYF
TRBJ1-5	TRBV5-1	NA	NA	TGCGCCAGCAGCCTCGGGGACCATAGCAATCAGCCCCAGCATTTT	CASSLGDHSNQPQHF
TRBJ1-2	TRBV19	NA	NA	TGTGCCAGTATTGAGGGGTCCTCCTTAGGAGCGGGCTACACCTTC	CASIEGSSLGAGYTF
TRBJ2-3	TRBV7-9	NA	TRBD1	TGTGCCAGCAGCCTACTCCAGGGACAGGGGGCAGATACGCAGTATTTT	CASSLLQGQGADTQYF
TRBJ1-3	TRBV19	NA	NA	TGTGCCAGTAGTATAGCACTACAGACCAAGAACACCATATATTTT	CASSIALQTKNTIYF
TRBJ1-1	TRBV7-6	NA	NA	TGTGCCAGCAGCTTAAGCGGGAGGGCGACGGGGATTGTTGGCACTGAAGCTTTCTTT	CASSLSGRATGIVGTEAFF
TRBJ1-5	TRBV6-5	few	NA	TGTGCCAGCAGGGGAAGACATTACCCCCAGCATTTT	CASRGRHYPQHF
TRBJ2-3	TRBV2	NA	NA	TGTGCCAGCAGGCTAGGCACAGATACGCAGTATTTT	CASRLGTDTQYF
TRBJ1-2	TRBV29-1	NA	TRBD1	TGCAGCGTCCCCGGACAGGGGGCCGGCTACACCTTC	CSVPGQGAGYTF
TRBJ2-1	TRBV6-4	NA	TRBD2	TGTGCCAGCAGTGACAAGACTAGCGAGTACAATGAGCAGTTCTTC	CASSDKTSEYNEQFF
TRBJ2-2	TRBV7-3	NA	NA	TGTGCCAGCAGCCCCACTTTCGGCGGGGAGCTGTTTTTT	CASSPTFGGELFF
TRBJ1-2	TRBV5-1	few	TRBD1	TGCGCCAGCAGCTTGGCTGGGACAGGGATCTCGGGGAACTATGGCTACACCTTC	CASSLAGTGISGNYGYTF
TRBJ1-4	TRBV19	NA	NA	TGTGCCAGTAGTGAAATACAGCCAACTAATGAAAAACTGTTTTTT	CASSEIQPTNEKLFF
TRBJ1-3	TRBV29-1	NA	NA	TGCAGCGTTGCCCAGGATGGCTCTGGAAACACCATATATTTT	CSVAQDGSGNTIYF
TRBJ2-3	TRBV5-1	few	NA	TGCGCCAGCAGCTCCCGGGGCGGTCCACGCACAGATACGCAGTATTTT	CASSSRGGPRTDTQYF
TRBJ2-1	TRBV9	NA	NA	TGTGCCAGCAGCAGGACAGCCTACAATGAGCAGTTCTTC	CASSRTAYNEQFF
TRBJ2-3	TRBV28	NA	NA	TGTGCCAGCAGTTTATTGGTGTACAGGCGATCCACAGATACGCAGTATTTT	CASSLLVYRRSTDTQYF
TRBJ1-1	TRBV30	NA	NA	TGTGCCTGGAGTCTCCCCGGGCCGTTCAATTTT	CAWSLPGPFNF
TRBJ2-7	TRBV27	NA	TRBD1	TGTGCCAGCAGTTTATCCCAGGGGGCAAGTCGTCGCTACGAGCAGTACTTC	CASSLSQGASRRYEQYF
TRBJ2-3	TRBV5-1	NA	TRBD2	TGCGCCAGCAGGGGCGGGACTAGCAGCACAGATACGCAGTATTTT	CASRGGTSSTDTQYF
TRBJ1-4	TRBV6-5	NA	NA	TGTGCCAGCAGTTATCTCGGGCAGAATGAAAAACTGTTTTTT	CASSYLGQNEKLFF
TRBJ2-1	TRBV18	once	TRBD1	TGTGCCAGCTCGCCCGGACAGGGGGTCTGGAATGAGCAGTTCTTC	CASSPGQGVWNEQFF
TRBJ2-5	TRBV7-2	NA	NA	TGTGCCAGCAGCTTATCGCGGACTCCTGTTGCGTACTTC	CASSLSRTPVAYF
TRBJ2-7	TRBV9	NA	TRBD1	TGTGCCAGCAGCGTAGCGGGGACAGCCCCATCCTACGAGCAGTACTTC	CASSVAGTAPSYEQYF
TRBJ2-2	TRBV7-2	NA	TRBD1	TGTGCCAGCAGCTTGTTACGGGACAGGGCCTCGAACACCGGGGAGCTGTTTTTT	CASSLLRDRASNTGELFF
TRBJ2-3	TRBV6-5	NA	TRBD2	TGTGCCAGCAGTTATGGAGCGGGGGAGGATACGCAGTATTTT	CASSYGAGEDTQYF
TRBJ2-7	TRBV2	once	TRBD2	TGTGCCAGCAGTGCAACCTCTAGCGGGGGGGCCTACGAGCAGTACTTC	CASSATSSGGAYEQYF
TRBJ1-2	TRBV28	NA	NA	TGTGCCAGCAGTTCAACAACAGAGAACTATGGCTACACCTTC	CASSSTTENYGYTF
TRBJ2-5	TRBV12-2	NA	NA	TGTGCAAGTCGCTTAGAGTTCCCGTCAGGGGGGCGTATAGAGACCCAGTACTTC	CASRLEFPSGGRIETQYF
TRBJ2-7	TRBV7-2	NA	TRBD2	TGTGCCAGCAACCTGCTCGGGGGGGGAGACGAGCAGTACTTC	CASNLLGGGDEQYF
TRBJ2-5	TRBV2	medium-sized	TRBD1	TGTGCCAGCAGCGGGACAGGGGAAGAGACCCAGTACTTC	CASSGTGEETQYF
TRBJ1-1	TRBV9	NA	NA	TGTGCCAGCACTGGGGGGGCGAGGACTGAAGCTTTCTTT	CASTGGARTEAFF
TRBJ2-6	TRBV5-1	NA	TRBD1	TGCGCCAGCACACCAGGGGGCTCTGGGGCCAACGTCCTGACTTTC	CASTPGGSGANVLTF
TRBJ1-2	TRBV30	NA	NA	TGTGCCTGGAAACCTCGACGGTTAAACTATGGCTACACCTTC	CAWKPRRLNYGYTF
TRBJ1-2	TRBV28	few	NA	TGTGCCAGCAGTTCTAACTATGGCTACACCTTC	CASSSNYGYTF
TRBJ1-5	TRBV30	NA	NA	TGTGCCTGGAGTGTACAGGATAATCAGCCCCAGCATTTT	CAWSVQDNQPQHF
TRBJ1-2	TRBV19	NA	NA	TGTGCCAGTAGTATTGACGCGAAACCTAACTATGGCTACACCTTC	CASSIDAKPNYGYTF
TRBJ2-7	TRBV18	NA	TRBD1	TGTGCCAGCTCACCACCGACAGGGGGATCCTACGAGCAGTACTTC	CASSPPTGGSYEQYF
TRBJ1-5	TRBV5-3	NA	NA	TGTGCCCATACCTGGACCGTGATCAATCAGCCCCAGCATTTT	CAHTWTVINQPQHF
TRBJ1-4	TRBV2	once	NA	TGTGCCAGCATCTTGGGAGCAACTAATGAAAAACTGTTTTTT	CASILGATNEKLFF
TRBJ1-2	TRBV2	once	TRBD1	TGTGCCAGCAGAGACCTACAGGGGGCGGGAAGGGGTGGCTACACCTTC	CASRDLQGAGRGGYTF
TRBJ1-1	TRBV5-4	NA	TRBD1	TGTGCCAGCAGCCAGACAGGGTCCACTGAAGCTTTCTTT	CASSQTGSTEAFF
TRBJ1-1	TRBV7-2	NA	NA	TGTGCCAGCGGAGGAAGGAGGAACACTGAAGCTTTCTTT	CASGGRRNTEAFF